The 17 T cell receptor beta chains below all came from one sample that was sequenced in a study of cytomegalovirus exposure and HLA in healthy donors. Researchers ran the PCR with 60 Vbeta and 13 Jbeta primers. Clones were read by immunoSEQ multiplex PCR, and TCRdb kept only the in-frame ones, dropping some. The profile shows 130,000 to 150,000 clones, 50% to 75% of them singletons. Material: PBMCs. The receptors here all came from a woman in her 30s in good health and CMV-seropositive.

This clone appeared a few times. The CDR3 here is CASSDFHTSGRYEQYF. CDR3 nucleotides: TGTGCCAGCAGTGATTTTCATACTAGCGGGCGATACGAGCAGTACTTC. The V gene is TRBV6-1, the J gene TRBJ2-7, with 9 bases identical to TRBD2. There are 16 residues in the CDR3. Germline CDR1 and CDR2: MNHNS and SASEGT. The V segment lost 3 bases and the J segment 4 bases; nucleotides outside the gene matches: 10.

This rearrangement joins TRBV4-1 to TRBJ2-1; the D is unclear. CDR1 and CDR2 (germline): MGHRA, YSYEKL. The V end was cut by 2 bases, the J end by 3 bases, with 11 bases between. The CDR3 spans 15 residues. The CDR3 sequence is CASSQQSVGYNEQFF. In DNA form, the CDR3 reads TGCGCCAGCAGCCAACAAAGCGTAGGCTACAATGAGCAGTTCTTC.

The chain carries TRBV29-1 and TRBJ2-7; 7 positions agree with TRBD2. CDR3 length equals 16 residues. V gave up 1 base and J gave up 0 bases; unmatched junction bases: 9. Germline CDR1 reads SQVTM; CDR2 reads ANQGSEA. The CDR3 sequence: CSVEGGEGWYSYEQYF. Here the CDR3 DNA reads TGCAGCGTTGAAGGTGGGGAGGGGTGGTACTCCTACGAGCAGTACTTC.

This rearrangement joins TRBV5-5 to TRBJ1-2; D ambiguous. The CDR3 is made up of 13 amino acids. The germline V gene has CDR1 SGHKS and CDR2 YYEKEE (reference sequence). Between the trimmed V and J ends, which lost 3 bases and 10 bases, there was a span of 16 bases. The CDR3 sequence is CASSSDYFADYTF. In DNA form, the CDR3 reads TGTGCCAGCAGCTCGGACTATTTCGCTGACTACACCTTC.

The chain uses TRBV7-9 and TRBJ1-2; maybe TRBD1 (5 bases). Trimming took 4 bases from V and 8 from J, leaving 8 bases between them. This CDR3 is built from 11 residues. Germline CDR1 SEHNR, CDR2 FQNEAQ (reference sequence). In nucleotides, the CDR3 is TGTGCCAGCAGCTCCAGGGAAGGCTACACCTTC. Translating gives CASSSREGYTF.

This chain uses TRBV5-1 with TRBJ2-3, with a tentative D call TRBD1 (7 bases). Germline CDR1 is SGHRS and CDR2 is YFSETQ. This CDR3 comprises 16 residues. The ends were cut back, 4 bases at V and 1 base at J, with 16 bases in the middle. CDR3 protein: CASSLRGDRGTDTQYF. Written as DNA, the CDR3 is TGCGCCAGCAGCCTGAGGGGGGACAGAGGCACAGATACGCAGTATTTT.

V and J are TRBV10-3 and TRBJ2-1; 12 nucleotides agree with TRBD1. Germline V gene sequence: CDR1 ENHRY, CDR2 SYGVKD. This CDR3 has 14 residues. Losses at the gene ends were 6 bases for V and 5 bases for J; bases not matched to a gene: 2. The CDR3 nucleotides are TGTGCCATCAGGGGACAGGGGGCCGACAATGAGCAGTTCTTC. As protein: CAIRGQGADNEQFF.

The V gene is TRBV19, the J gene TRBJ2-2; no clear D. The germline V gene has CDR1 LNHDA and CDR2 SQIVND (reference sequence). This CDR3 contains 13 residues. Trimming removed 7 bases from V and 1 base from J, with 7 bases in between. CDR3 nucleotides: TGTGCCAGTACCCCCTGGAACACCGGGGAGCTGTTTTTT. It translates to CASTPWNTGELFF.

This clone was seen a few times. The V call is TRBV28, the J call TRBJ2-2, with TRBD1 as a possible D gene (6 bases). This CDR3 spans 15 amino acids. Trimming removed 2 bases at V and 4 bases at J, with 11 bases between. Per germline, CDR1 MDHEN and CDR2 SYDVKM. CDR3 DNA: TGTGCCAGCAGTTTACAGGGGTTTATCACCGGGGAGCTGTTTTTT. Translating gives CASSLQGFITGELFF.

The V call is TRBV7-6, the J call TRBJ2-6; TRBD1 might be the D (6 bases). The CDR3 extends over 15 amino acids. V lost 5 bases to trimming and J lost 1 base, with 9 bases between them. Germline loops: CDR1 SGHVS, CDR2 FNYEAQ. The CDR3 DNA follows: TGTGCCAGCAGCGCTAGGGGGTCTGGGGCCAACGTCCTGACTTTC. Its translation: CASSARGSGANVLTF.

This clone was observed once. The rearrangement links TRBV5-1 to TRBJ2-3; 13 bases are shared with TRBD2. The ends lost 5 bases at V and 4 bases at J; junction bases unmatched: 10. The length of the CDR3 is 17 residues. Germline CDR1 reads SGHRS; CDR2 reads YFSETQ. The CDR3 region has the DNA TGCGCCAGCAGGGTCTCGTCTGGGACTAGCGGGGCAGATACGCAGTATTTT. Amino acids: CASRVSSGTSGADTQYF.

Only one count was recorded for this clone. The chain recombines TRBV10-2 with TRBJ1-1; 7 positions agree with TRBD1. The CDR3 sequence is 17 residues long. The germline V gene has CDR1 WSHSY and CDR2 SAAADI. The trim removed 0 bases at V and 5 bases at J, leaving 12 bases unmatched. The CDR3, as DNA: TGCGCCAGCAGTGAGTCGAGATCCGGGACAGTTCGTACTGAAGCTTTCTTT. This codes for CASSESRSGTVRTEAFF.

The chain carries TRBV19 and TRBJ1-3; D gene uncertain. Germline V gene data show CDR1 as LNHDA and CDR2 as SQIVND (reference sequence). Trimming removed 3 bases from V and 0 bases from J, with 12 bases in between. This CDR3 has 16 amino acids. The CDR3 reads CASSIGGSTSGNTIYF. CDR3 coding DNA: TGTGCCAGTAGTATCGGAGGGAGCACCTCTGGAAACACCATATATTTT.

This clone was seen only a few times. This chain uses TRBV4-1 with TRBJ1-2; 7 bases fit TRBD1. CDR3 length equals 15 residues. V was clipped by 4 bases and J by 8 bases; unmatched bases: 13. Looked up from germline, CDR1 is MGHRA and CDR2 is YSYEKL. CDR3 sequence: CASSLKVDQGEGYTF. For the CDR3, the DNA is TGCGCCAGCAGCCTCAAGGTGGACCAGGGGGAGGGCTACACCTTC.

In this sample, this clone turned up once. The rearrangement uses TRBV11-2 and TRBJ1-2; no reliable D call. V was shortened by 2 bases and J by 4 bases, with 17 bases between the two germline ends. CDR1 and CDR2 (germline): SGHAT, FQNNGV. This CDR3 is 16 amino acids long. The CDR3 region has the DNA TGTGCCAGCAGCTTATCTCGACACAACTCTCTCTATGGCTACACCTTC. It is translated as CASSLSRHNSLYGYTF.

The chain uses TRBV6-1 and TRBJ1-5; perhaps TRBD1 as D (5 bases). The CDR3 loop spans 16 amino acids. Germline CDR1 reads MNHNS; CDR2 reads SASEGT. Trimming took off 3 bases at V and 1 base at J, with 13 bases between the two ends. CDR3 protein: CASSEVGEASNQPQHF. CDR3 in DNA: TGTGCCAGCAGTGAGGTGGGGGAGGCCAGCAATCAGCCCCAGCATTTT.

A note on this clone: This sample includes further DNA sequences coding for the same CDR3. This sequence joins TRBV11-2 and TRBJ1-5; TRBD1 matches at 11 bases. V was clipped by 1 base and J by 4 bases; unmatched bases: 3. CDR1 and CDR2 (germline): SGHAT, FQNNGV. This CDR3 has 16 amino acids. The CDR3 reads CASSLGGTGGNQPQHF. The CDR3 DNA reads TGTGCCAGCAGCTTAGGTGGGACAGGGGGTAATCAGCCCCAGCATTTT. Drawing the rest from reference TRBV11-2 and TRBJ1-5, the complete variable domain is EAGVAQSPRYKIIEKRQSVAFWCNPISGHATLYWYQQILGQGPKLLIQFQNNGVVDDSQLPKDRFSAERLKGVDSTLKIQPAKLEDSAVYLCASSLGGTGGNQPQHFGDGTRLSIL.